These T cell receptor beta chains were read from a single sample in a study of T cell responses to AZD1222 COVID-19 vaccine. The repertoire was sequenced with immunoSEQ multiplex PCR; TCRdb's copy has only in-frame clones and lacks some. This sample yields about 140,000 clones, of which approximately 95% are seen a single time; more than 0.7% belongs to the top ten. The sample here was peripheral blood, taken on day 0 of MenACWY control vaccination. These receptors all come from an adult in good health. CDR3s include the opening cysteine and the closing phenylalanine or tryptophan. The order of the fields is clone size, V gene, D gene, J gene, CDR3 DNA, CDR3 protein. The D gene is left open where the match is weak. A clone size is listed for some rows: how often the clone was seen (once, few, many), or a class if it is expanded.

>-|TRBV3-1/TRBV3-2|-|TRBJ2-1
TGTGCCAGCAGCTCACAAATAAATGAGCAGTTCTTC
CASSSQINEQFF
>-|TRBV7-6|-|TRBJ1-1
TGTGCCAGCAGCTTAGGAGCACAGGGCGGGTATTCCGAAGCTTTCTTT
CASSLGAQGGYSEAFF
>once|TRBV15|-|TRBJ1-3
TGTGCCACCAGCAGCTCGGGGCCCACCATATATTTT
CATSSSGPTIYF
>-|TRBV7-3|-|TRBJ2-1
TGTGCCAGCAGCTTATCGCGCTCCTACAATGAGCAGTTCTTC
CASSLSRSYNEQFF
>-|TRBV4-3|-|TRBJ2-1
TGCGCCAGCAGCCAAGGTTTACCGGGGGCTTACAATGAGCAGTTCTTC
CASSQGLPGAYNEQFF
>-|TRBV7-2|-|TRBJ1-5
TGTGCCAGCAGCTTAATGTATCAGCCCCAGCATTTT
CASSLMYQPQHF
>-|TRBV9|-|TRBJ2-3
TGTGCCAGCAGCGTAGAGGGGTTTCCCACAGATACGCAGTATTTT
CASSVEGFPTDTQYF
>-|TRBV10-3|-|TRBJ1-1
TGTGCCATCAGGGGGGGACCAGATGCGGCTTTCTTT
CAIRGGPDAAFF
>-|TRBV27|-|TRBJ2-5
TGTGCCAGCAGTCCGAGACAACAAGAGACCCAGTACTTC
CASSPRQQETQYF
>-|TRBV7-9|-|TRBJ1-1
TGTGCCAGCAGCCAAAAGGGGCTGGAAGCTTTCTTT
CASSQKGLEAFF
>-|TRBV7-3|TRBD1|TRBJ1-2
TGTGCCAGCAGCGGTGACAGGGGCTATGGCTACACCTTC
CASSGDRGYGYTF
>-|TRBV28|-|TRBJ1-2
TGTGCCAGCAGTTTAGTTCCGGGAAACTATGGCTACACCTTC
CASSLVPGNYGYTF
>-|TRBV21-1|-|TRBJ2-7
TGTGCCAGCAGCGCTGGACAGGACATCTCCTACGAGCAGTACTTC
CASSAGQDISYEQYF
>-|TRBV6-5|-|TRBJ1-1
TGTGCCAGCAGTTACTCTAATGGGTTGGCGAACACTGAAGCTTTCTTT
CASSYSNGLANTEAFF
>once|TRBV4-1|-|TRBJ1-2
TGCGCCAGCAGCCCGATCAACCGTTCGGGCTACACCTTC
CASSPINRSGYTF
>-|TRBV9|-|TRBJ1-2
TGTGCCAGCAGCGTAGCCGGACAGAGTGGCTACACCTTC
CASSVAGQSGYTF
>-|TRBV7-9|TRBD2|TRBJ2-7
TGTGCCAGCAGCTTTAGCGGGGGGCCGTCCTACGAGCAGTACTTC
CASSFSGGPSYEQYF
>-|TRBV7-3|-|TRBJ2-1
TGTGCCAGCAGCTTATCTAGGGCGGGGAATGAGCAGTTCTTC
CASSLSRAGNEQFF
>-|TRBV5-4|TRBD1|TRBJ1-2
TGTGCCAGCAGCTTCGGGACAGGGTATGGCTACACCTTC
CASSFGTGYGYTF
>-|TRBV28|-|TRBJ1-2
TGTGCCAGCAGTGACTCGATGCTGGAAACTAACTATGGCTACACCTTC
CASSDSMLETNYGYTF
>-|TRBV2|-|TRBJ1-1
TGTGCCAGCAGTGAACAGGGGTGGATGAACACTGAAGCTTTCTTT
CASSEQGWMNTEAFF
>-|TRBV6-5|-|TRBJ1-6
TGTGCCAGCGGAATCGGGGGGTCCTATAATTCACCCCTCCACTTT
CASGIGGSYNSPLHF
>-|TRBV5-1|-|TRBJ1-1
TGCGCCAGCAGCTTGGAAATGAACACTGAAGCTTTCTTT
CASSLEMNTEAFF
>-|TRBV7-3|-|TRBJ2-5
TGTGCCAGCAGCGGAGGGTCAGGAGAGACCCAGTACTTC
CASSGGSGETQYF
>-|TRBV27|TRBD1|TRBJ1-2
TGTGCCAGCAGTTCCGGACAGGGGGCCCTACACTATGGCTACACCTTC
CASSSGQGALHYGYTF
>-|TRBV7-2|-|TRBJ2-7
TGTGCCAGCAGCTTAATGGGGGCTACCTACGAGCAGTACTTC
CASSLMGATYEQYF
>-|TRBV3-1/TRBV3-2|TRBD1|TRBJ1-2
TGTGCCAGCAGCCCAACAGGGGATCCTAGCCACTATGGCTACACCTTC
CASSPTGDPSHYGYTF
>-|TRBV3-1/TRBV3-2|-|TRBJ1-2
TGTGCCAGCAGCCAGAGGACCGGGACGTATGGCTACACCTTC
CASSQRTGTYGYTF
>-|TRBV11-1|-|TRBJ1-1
TGTGCCAGCAGCCGCCGATTGGGACGGCTGAACACTGAAGCTTTCTTT
CASSRRLGRLNTEAFF
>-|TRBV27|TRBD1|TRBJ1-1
TGTGCCAGCAGTTACACAGGGGGCTACACTGAAGCTTTCTTT
CASSYTGGYTEAFF
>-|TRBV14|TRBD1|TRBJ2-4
TGTGCCAGCAGCCAAGATTCGACAGGGGGGGTCAAAAACATTCAGTACTTC
CASSQDSTGGVKNIQYF
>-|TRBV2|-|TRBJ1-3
TGTGCCAGCTTAAAGGACTCTGGAAACACCATATATTTT
CASLKDSGNTIYF
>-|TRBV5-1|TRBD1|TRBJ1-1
TGCGCCAGCAGCGGACAGGGGGCATCCACTGAAGCTTTCTTT
CASSGQGASTEAFF
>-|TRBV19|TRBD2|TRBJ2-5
TGTGCCAGTAACCAACTAGCGGGGGAGAAAGAGACCCAGTACTTC
CASNQLAGEKETQYF
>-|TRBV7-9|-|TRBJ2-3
TGTGCCAGCAGCTTAGCAATAACGGAGGATACGCAGTATTTT
CASSLAITEDTQYF
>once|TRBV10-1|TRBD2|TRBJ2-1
TGCGCCAGCAGCGGCGGGAGCTCCTACAATGAGCAGTTCTTC
CASSGGSSYNEQFF
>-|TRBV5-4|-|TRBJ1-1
TGTGCCAGCATGGGGCAGCCGAACACTGAAGCTTTCTTT
CASMGQPNTEAFF
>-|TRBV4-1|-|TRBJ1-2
TGCGCCAGCAGCCAAGTAGGACACGGGGCCGTCGGCTACACCTTC
CASSQVGHGAVGYTF